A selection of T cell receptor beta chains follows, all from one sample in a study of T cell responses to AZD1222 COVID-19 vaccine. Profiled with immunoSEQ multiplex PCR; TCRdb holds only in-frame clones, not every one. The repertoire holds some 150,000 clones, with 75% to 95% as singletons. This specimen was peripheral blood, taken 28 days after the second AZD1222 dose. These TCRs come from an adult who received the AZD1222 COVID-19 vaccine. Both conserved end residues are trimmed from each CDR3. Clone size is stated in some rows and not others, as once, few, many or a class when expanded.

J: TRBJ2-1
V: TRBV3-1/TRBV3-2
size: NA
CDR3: ASSQDVLNYNEQF

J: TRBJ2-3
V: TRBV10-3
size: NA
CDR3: AISEPSGTDTQY

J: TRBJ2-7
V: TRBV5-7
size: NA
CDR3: ASSLYDSLSVDEQY

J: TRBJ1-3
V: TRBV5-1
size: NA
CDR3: ASSSGQGPGNTIY

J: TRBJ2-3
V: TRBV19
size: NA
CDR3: ASSIVTGGTDTQY

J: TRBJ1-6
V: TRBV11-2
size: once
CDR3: ASSLETGGPSPLH

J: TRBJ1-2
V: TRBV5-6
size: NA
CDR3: ASSLATGTGYGYT

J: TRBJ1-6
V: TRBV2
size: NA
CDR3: ASRDRRNSPLH

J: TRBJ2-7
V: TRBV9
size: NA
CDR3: ASSGGTSGSYEQY

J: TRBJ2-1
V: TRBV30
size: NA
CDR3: AWSVPAGGSPRLWNEQF

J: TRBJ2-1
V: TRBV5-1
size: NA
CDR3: ASSLGVAGGYEQF

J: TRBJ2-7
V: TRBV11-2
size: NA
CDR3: ASSLDRLVYEQY

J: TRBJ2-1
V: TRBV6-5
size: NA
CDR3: ASTAGGLVEQF

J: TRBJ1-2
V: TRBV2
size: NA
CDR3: ARYSYGYT

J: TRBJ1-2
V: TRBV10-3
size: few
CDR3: ATGQAEYGYT

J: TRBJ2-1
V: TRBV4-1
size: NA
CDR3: ASSQDPYGDFYEQF

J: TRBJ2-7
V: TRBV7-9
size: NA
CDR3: ASSLAGSYEQY

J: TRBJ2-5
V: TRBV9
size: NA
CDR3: ASSAEGLAGSGQETQY

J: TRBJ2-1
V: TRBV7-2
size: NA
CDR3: ASFPRLAAVNEQF

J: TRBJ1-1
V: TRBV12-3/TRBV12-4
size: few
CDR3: ASSLFGGTEAF

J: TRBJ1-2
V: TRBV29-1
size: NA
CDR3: SVDKGEHTYGYT

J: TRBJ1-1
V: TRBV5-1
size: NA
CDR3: ASSLEADMNTEAF

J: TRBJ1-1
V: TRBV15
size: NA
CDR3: ATSDRGHTEAF

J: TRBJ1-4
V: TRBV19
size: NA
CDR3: AIRDRDEKLF

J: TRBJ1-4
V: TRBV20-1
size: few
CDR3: SASSDRALMELF

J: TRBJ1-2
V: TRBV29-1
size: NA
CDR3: SVGHRDLLGYT

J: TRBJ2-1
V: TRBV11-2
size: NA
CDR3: ASSPRLAGEGSQF

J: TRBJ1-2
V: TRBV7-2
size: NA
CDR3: ASSRGQAQRINYGYT

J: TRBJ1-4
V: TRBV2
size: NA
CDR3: ASSESGREKLF

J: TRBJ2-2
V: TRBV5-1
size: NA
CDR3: ASRPFPGQGLGTGELF

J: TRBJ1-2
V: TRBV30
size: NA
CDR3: AWAFTGGQSYGYT

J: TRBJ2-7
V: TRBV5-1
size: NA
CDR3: ASSSAYEQY

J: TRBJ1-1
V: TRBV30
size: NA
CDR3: AWSVPGAGTEAF

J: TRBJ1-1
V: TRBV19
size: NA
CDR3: ASSITGGLTEAF

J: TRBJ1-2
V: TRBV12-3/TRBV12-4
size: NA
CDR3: ASSPGGGSGYT

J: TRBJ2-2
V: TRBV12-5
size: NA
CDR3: ASGPRAGGGELF

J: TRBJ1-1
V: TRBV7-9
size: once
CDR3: ASSRAVGGGTEAF

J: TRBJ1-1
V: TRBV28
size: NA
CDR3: AISGQGKAEAF

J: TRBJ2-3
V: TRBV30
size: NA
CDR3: AWSAGQPRGDTQY

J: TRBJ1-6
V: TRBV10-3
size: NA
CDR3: AIGLTGVGSPLH

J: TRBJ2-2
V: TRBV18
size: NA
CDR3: ASSPTGNTGELF